The source of this T cell receptor beta chain is a study of siplizumab effects on memory and regulatory T cells. Some clones are missing from TCRdb's copy, which holds only in-frame ones; the method was immunoSEQ multiplex PCR. The sample lists about 27,000 clones, approximately 80% occurring once. Trimming shortened V by 7 bases and J by 6 bases, and 18 bases separated the two germline ends. CDR3 length equals 14 residues. Germline loops: CDR1 LNHDA, CDR2 SQIVND (reference sequence). The sample comprised memory CD4+ T cells sorted from blood. The receptor comes from a human donor in good health. The J gene is TRBJ1-1, the V gene TRBV19; unclear D gene. The CDR3 bases are TGTGCCAGTACCCGGGCGGGAGCCGTCCCTGAAGCTTTCTTT. This codes for CASTRAGAVPEAFF.